This T cell receptor beta chain emerged from a study of blood T cell repertoires in COVID-19. As for the study in general: There were acute and convalescent COVID-19 samples, and they came from the United States, Italy and Spain.

The CDR3 is 13 residues long. V trimming: 0 bases; J trimming: 6 bases; junction bases outside the gene matches: 1. Germline V gene lookup returns CDR1 GTSNPN and CDR2 SVGIG (reference sequence). Original processing methods: Nucleated cell number was recorded as an estimate derived from reference gene primer amplification. Some clones are missing from TCRdb's copy, which holds only in-frame ones; the method was immunoSEQ multiplex PCR. V and J calls and clone size come straight from that table; D and trimming were deduced from the DNA. The data show tens of thousands of clones, 60% to 80% seen once. The table lists this clone with a few counts. Patients of the Seattle cohort, enrolled during active infection, were followed longitudinally.

This sequence was found in a man aged 65 to 79 with COVID-19, enrolled during active disease. The sample was peripheral blood. The J gene is TRBJ1-5, the V gene TRBV30, with 8 bases identical to TRBD1. Here the CDR3 reads CAWSVDRVQPQHF. DNA of the CDR3: TGTGCCTGGAGTGTGGACAGGGTTCAGCCCCAGCATTTT.